This TCR beta chain was sequenced during a study of cytomegalovirus exposure and HLA in healthy donors. Study-level findings and limits: Most TCR sequences were uncommon, yet certain public TCRs appeared in many donors. In vitro assays verified that a few CMV-associated chains recognized CMV antigens specifically. With high specificity and sensitivity, the classifier reportedly diagnosed cytomegalovirus status.

The table came from immunoSEQ multiplex PCR; TCRdb's copy has only in-frame clones and leaves some out. The table has approximately 280,000 clones, 65% to 90% seen once; the top ten hold roughly 1%. Worth noting for this clone: The antigen is unknown.

CDR1 and CDR2 (germline): SGDLS, YYNGEE. V was pared by 0 bases and J by 8 bases, with 11 bases of the junction left unmatched. The CDR3 covers 17 residues. While the first cohort had 600 to 800 subjects, the donors belonged to the separate validation cohort of 120 subjects. This chain uses TRBV9 with TRBJ2-1, with 10 bases lining up with TRBD2. This receptor was taken from a woman under 30 in good health and CMV-seronegative. Material for sequencing was PBMCs. The CDR3 nucleotides are TGTGCCAGCAGCGTAGGCAGCGGGGGGGCCTCGCTCGATGAGCAGTTCTTC. Translating it yields CASSVGSGGASLDEQFF.